This entry describes one TCR beta chain. Trimming removed 3 bases from V and 4 bases from J; junction bases left unmatched: 7. This CDR3 spans 16 amino acids. The V gene's germline CDR1 is MGHDK and CDR2 SYGVNS. This specimen belongs to a study of technical replicates of blood from a few donors. Clones were sequenced by immunoSEQ multiplex PCR, and TCRdb holds only the in-frame ones, with some missing. This repertoire shows about 56,000 clones, 90% to 95% found once; its top ten account for just over 3%. The receptor was isolated from a human donor in good health. Some clones in this sample may be carry-over from other donors' samples. The chain links TRBV25-1 to TRBJ1-2; 11 bases map to TRBD1. Sequenced sample: PBMCs. The CDR3 sequence: CASSDTRTGGPYGYTF. The CDR3 DNA reads TGTGCCAGCAGTGACACAAGGACAGGGGGCCCCTATGGCTACACCTTC.